This T cell receptor beta chain was captured in a study of blood T cell repertoires in COVID-19. Study-wide background: The United States, Italy and Spain were the sources of the acute and convalescent COVID-19 samples. T cells, B-cell-depleted T cells, or PBMCs provided the cDNA or gDNA that served as material.

Original processing notes: Estimated nucleated cell counts came from reference gene primer amplification. This table comes from immunoSEQ multiplex PCR, and its TCRdb copy is limited to in-frame clones, with some not included. The V and J calls and clone size are taken from that table; D and trimming were inferred from the DNA. Of some 130,000 clones detected, around 89% appear once; the ten largest clones hold about 4.1%. Seattle patients were enrolled during active infection and followed longitudinally. CDR1 and CDR2 (germline): SGHRS, YFSETQ. After removal of 4 bases from V and 6 bases from J, the junction contained 10 bases not matched to a gene. This CDR3 comprises 15 residues.

The J gene is TRBJ1-5, the V gene TRBV5-1; 7 bases line up with TRBD1. The TCR comes from a man aged 60 to 69 with COVID-19, enrolled during active disease. The sample was peripheral blood. The CDR3 sequence: CASSKTGTEGQPQHF. For the CDR3, the DNA is TGCGCCAGCAGCAAGACAGGGACGGAGGGTCAGCCCCAGCATTTT.